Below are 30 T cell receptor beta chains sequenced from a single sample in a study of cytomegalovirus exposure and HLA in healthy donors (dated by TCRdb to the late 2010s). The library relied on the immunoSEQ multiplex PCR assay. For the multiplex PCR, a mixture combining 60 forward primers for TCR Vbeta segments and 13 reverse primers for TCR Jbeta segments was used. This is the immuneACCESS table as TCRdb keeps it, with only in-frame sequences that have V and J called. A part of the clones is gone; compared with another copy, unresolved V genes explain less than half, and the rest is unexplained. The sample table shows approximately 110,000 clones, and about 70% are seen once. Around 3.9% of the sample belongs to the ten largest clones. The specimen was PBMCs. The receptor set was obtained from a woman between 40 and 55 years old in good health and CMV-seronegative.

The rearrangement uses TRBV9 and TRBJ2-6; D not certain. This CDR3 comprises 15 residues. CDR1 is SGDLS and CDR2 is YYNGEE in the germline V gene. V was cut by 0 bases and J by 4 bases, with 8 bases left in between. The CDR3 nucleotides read TGTGCCAGCAGCGTAGTTAGACAAGGGGCCAACGTCCTGACTTTC. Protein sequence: CASSVVRQGANVLTF.

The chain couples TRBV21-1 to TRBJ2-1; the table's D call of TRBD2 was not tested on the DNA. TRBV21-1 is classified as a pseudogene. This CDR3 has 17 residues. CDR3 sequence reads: CASILIGLAGGRNEQFF. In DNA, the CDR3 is TGTGCCAGCATCCTGATTGGACTAGCGGGGGGGCGAAATGAGCAGTTCTTC.

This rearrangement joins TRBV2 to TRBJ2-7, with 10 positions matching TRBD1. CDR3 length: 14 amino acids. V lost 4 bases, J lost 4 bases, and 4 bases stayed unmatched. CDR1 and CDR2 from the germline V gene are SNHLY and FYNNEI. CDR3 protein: CASSAGTGEYEQYF. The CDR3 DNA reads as TGTGCCAGCAGTGCGGGGACAGGGGAATACGAGCAGTACTTC. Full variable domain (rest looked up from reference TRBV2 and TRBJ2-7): EPEVTQTPSHQVTQMGQEVILRCVPISNHLYFYWYRQILGQKVEFLVSFYNNEISEKSEIFDDQFSVERPDGSNFTLKIRSTKLEDSAMYFCASSAGTGEYEQYFGPGTRLTVT.

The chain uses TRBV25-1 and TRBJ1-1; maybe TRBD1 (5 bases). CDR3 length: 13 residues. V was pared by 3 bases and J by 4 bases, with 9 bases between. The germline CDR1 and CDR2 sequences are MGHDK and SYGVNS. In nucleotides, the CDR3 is TGTGCCAGCAGTGACCCGGGACTCACTGAAGCTTTCTTT. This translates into CASSDPGLTEAFF.

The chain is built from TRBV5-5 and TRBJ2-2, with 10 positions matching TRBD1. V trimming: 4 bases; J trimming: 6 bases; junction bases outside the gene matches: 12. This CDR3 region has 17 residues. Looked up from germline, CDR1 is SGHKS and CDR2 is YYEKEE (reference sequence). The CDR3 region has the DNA TGTGCCAGCAGCAACCGTAAGACAGGGGGCAAAGCCGGGGAGCTGTTTTTT. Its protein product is CASSNRKTGGKAGELFF. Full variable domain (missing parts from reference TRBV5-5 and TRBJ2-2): DAGVTQSPTHLIKTRGQQVTLRCSPISGHKSVSWYQQVLGQGPQFIFQYYEKEERGRGNFPDRFSARQFPNYSSELNVNALLLGDSALYLCASSNRKTGGKAGELFFGEGSRLTVL.

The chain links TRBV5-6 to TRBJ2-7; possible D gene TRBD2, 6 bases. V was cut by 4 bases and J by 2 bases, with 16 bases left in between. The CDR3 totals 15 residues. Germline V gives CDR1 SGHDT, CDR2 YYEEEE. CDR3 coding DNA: TGTGCCAGCAGCCCCGGAGGCGGGGCACCCTACGAGCAGTACTTC. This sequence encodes CASSPGGGAPYEQYF. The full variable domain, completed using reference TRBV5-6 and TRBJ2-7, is DAGVTQSPTHLIKTRGQQVTLRCSPKSGHDTVSWYQQALGQGPQFIFQYYEEEERQRGNFPDRFSGHQFPNYSSELNVNALLLGDSALYLCASSPGGGAPYEQYFGPGTRLTVT.

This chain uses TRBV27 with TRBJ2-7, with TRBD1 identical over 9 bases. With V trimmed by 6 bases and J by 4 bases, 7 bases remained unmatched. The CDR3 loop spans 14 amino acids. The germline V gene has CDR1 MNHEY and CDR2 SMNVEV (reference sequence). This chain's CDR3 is CASSWDRDGYEQYF. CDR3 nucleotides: TGTGCCAGCAGCTGGGACAGGGATGGGTACGAGCAGTACTTC.

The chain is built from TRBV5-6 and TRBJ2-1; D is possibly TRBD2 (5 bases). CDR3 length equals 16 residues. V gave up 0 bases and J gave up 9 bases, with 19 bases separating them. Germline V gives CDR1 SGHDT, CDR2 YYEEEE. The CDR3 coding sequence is TGTGCCAGCAGCTTGGGTACCGGGTCCGGACTTGCTGAGCAGTTCTTC. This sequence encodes CASSLGTGSGLAEQFF.

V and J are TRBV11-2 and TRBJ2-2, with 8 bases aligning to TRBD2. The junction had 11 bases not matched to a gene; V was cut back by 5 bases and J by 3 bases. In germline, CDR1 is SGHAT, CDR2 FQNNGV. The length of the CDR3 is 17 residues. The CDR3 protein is CASSLTRGRMDTGELFF. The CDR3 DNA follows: TGTGCCAGCAGCCTGACCCGCGGGAGGATGGACACCGGGGAGCTGTTTTTT.

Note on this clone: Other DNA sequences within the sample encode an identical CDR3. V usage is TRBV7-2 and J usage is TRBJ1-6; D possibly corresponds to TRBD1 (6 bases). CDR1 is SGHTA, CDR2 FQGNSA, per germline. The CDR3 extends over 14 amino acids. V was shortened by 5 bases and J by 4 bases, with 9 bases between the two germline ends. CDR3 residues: CASSPGQYNSPLHF. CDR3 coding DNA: TGTGCCAGCAGCCCAGGACAGTATAATTCACCCCTCCACTTT.

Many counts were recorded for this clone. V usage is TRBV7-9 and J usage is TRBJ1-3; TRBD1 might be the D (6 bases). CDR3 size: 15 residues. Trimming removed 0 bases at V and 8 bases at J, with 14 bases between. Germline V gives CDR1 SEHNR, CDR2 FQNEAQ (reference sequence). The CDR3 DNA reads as TGTGCCAGCAGCTTAGCGCGACAGGCCGGAGACACCATATATTTT. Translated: CASSLARQAGDTIYF.

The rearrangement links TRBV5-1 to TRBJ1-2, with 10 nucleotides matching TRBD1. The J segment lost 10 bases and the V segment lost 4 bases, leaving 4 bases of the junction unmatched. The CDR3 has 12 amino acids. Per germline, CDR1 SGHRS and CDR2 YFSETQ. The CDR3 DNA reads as TGCGCCAGCAGCACAGGACAGGGGGACTACACCTTC. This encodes CASSTGQGDYTF.

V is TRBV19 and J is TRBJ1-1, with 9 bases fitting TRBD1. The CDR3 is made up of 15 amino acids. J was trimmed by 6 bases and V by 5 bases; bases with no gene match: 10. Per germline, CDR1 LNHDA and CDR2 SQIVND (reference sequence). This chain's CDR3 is CASSPHDRGASEAFF. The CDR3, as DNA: TGTGCCAGTAGTCCCCACGACAGGGGGGCCTCTGAAGCTTTCTTT.

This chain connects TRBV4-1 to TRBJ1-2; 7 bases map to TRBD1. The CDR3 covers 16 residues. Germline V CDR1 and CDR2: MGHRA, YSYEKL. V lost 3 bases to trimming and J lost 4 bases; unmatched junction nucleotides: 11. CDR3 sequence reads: CASSQATGTYSYGYTF. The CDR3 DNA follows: TGCGCCAGCAGCCAGGCGACAGGGACATATAGCTATGGCTACACCTTC.

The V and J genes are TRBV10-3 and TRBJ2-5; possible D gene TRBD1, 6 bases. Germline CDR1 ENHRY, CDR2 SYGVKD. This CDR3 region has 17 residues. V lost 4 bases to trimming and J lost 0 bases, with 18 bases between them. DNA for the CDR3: TGTGCCATCAGTGGGACAGAACCGTCCCTGTACCAAGAGACCCAGTACTTC. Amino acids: CAISGTEPSLYQETQYF.

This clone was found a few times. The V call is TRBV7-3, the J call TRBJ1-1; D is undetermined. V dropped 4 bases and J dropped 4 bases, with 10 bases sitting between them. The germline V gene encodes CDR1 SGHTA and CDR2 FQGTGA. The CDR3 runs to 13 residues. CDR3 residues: CASSWGGSTEAFF. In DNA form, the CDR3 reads TGTGCCAGCAGCTGGGGAGGAAGCACTGAAGCTTTCTTT.

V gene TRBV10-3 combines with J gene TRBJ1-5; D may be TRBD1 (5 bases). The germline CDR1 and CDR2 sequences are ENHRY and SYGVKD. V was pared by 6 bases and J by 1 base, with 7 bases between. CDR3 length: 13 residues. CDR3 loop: CAIRQGSNQPQHF. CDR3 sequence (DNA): TGTGCCATCAGGCAGGGAAGCAATCAGCCCCAGCATTTT.

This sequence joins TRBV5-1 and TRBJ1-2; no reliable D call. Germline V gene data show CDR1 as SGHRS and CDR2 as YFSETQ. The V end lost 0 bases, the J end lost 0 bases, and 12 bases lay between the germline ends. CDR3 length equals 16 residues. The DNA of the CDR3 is TGCGCCAGCAGCTTGGGTTCGACGGGTTCTAACTATGGCTACACCTTC. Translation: CASSLGSTGSNYGYTF.

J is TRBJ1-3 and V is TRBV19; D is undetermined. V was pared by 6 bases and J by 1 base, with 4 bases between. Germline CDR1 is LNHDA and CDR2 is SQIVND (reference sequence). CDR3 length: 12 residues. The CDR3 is CASSHSGNTIYF. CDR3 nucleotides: TGTGCCAGTAGCCATTCTGGAAACACCATATATTTT.

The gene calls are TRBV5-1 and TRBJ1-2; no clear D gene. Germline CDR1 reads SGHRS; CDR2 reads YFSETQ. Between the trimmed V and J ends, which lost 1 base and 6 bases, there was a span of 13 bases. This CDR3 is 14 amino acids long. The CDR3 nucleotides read TGCGCCAGCAGCTTGCCGGCCCCGGGGAATGGCTACACCTTC. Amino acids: CASSLPAPGNGYTF.

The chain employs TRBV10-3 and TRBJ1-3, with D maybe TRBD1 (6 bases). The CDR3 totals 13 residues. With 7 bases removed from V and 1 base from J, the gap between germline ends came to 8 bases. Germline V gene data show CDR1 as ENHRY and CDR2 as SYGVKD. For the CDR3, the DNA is TGTGCCATCAACAGGGAATCTGGAAACACCATATATTTT. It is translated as CAINRESGNTIYF.

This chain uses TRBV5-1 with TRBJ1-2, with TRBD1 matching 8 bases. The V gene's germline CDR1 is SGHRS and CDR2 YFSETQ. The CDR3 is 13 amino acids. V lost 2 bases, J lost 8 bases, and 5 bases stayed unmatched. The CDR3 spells CASSFETGVGYTF. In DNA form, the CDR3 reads TGCGCCAGCAGCTTCGAGACAGGGGTCGGCTACACCTTC.

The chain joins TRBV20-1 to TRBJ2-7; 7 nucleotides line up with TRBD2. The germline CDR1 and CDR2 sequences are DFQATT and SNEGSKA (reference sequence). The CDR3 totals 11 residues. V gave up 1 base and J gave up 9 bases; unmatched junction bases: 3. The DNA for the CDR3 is TGCAGTGCTAGAGGAGGGGAGGGGCAGTACTTC. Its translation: CSARGGEGQYF.

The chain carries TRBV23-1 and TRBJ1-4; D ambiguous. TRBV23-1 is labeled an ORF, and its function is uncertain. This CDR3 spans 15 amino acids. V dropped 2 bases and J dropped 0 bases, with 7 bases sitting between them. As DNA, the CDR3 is TGCGCCAGCAGTCAAGGAGTTGCAACTAATGAAAAACTGTTTTTT. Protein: CASSQGVATNEKLFF.

CDR3 DNA sequence: TGTGCCAGCAGCGCGGGACAGGGCAGCTCCTACGAGCAGTACTTC. The encoded protein is CASSAGQGSSYEQYF. The V gene is TRBV28, the J gene TRBJ2-7, with 9 bases identical to TRBD1. After removal of 6 bases from V and 0 bases from J, the junction contained 6 bases not matched to a gene. Germline assignment: CDR1 MDHEN and CDR2 SYDVKM. The CDR3 sequence is 15 residues long.

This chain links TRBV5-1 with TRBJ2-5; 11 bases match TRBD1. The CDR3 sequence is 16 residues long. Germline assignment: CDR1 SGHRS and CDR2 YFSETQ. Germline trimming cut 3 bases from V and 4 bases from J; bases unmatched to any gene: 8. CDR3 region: CASSSGSGTGGETQYF. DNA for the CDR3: TGCGCCAGCAGCTCGGGATCCGGGACAGGGGGAGAGACCCAGTACTTC.

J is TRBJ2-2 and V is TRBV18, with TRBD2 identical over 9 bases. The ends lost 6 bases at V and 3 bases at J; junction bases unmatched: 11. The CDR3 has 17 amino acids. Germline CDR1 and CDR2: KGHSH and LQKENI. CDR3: CASSTTALAGDTGELFF. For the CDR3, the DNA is TGTGCCAGCTCTACCACGGCGTTAGCGGGGGACACCGGGGAGCTGTTTTTT.

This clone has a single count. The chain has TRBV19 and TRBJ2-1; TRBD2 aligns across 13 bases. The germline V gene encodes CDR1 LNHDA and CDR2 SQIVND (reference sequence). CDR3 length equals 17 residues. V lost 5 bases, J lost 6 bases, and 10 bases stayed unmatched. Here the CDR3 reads CASSPRTSGRGINEQFF. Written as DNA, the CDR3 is TGTGCCAGTAGTCCAAGGACTAGCGGGAGAGGGATCAATGAGCAGTTCTTC.

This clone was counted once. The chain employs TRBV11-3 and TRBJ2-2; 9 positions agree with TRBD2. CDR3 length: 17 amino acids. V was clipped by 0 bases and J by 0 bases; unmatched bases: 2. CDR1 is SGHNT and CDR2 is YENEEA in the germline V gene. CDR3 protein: CASSLDGGGANTGELFF. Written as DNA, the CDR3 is TGTGCCAGCAGCTTAGATGGCGGGGGGGCGAACACCGGGGAGCTGTTTTTT.

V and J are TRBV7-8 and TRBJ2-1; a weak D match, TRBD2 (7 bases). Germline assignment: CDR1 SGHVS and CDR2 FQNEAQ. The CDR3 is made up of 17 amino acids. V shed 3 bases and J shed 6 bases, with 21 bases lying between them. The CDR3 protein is CASSLRLVGGRGNEQFF. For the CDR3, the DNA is TGTGCCAGCAGCTTGCGTTTAGTAGGGGGGAGGGGCAATGAGCAGTTCTTC. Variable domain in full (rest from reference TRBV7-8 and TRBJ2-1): GAGVSQSPRYKVAKRGQDVALRCDPISGHVSLFWYQQALGQGPEFLTYFQNEAQLDKSGLPSDRFFAERPEGSVSTLKIQRTQQEDSAVYLCASSLRLVGGRGNEQFFGPGTRLTVL.